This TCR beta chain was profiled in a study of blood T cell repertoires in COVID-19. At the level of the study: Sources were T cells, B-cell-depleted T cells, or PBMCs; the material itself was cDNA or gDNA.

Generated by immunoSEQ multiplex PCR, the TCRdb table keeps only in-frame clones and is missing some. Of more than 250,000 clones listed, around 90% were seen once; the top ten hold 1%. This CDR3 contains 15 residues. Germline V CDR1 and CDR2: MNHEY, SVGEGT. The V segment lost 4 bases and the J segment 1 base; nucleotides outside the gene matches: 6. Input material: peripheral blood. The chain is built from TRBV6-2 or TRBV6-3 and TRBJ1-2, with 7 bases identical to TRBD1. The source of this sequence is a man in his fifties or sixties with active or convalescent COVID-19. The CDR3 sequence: CASSSGQANNYGYTF. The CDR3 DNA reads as TGTGCCAGCAGTTCAGGACAGGCAAATAACTATGGCTACACCTTC.